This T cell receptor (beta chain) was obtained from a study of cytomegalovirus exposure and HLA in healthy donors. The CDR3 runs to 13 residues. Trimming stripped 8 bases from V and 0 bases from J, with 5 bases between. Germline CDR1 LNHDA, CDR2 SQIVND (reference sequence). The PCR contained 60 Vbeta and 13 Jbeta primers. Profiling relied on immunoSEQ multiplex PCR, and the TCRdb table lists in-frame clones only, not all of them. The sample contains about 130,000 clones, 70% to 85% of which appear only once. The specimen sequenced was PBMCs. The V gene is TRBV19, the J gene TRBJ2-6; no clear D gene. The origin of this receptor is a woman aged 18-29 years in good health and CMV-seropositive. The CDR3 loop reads CASAGSGANVLTF. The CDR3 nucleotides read TGTGCCAGTGCAGGCTCTGGGGCCAACGTCCTGACTTTC.